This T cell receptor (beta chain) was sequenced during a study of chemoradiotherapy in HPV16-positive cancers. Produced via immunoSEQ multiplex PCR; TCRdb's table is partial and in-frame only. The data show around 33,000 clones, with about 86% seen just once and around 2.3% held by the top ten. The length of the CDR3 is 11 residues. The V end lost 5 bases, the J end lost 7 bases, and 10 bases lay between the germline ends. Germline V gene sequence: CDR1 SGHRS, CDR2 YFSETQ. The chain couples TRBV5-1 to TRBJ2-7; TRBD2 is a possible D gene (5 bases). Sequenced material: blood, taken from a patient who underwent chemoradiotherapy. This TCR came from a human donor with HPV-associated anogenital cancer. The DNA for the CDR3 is TGCGCCAGCAGTCTTAGCGAGGAGCAGTACTTC. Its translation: CASSLSEEQYF.